These 12 T cell receptor beta chains originate from one sample sequenced in a study of T cell repertoires in cytomegalovirus infection. These receptors have no known antigen. TCRdb recomputed calls from the reads with MiXCR, one row per CDR3 protein. This table holds some 940,000 distinct CDR3 sequences, 30% to 40% found once. The material was cultured CD8+ T cells from PBMCs, obtained from culture after CMV antigen stimulation. The receptor source for this set is a human donor in good health (CMV status not recorded). Some clones in this sample may be carry-over from other donors' samples.

This clonotype was found a few times. V and J are TRBV27 and TRBJ1-1; 9 nucleotides align to TRBD1. The CDR3 consists of 14 residues. Germline assignment: CDR1 MNHEY and CDR2 SMNVEV (reference sequence). The junction had 4 bases not matched to a gene; V was cut back by 3 bases and J by 5 bases. This CDR3 reads CASSFGTGMTEAFF. CDR3 sequence (DNA): TGTGCCAGCAGTTTTGGGACAGGGATGACTGAAGCTTTCTTT.

This chain uses TRBV20-1 with TRBJ2-7; D remains unclear. The germline V and J ends were trimmed by 2 bases and 2 bases, with 10 bases remaining between them. From germline, CDR1 is DFQATT and CDR2 SNEGSKA (reference sequence). CDR3 size: 13 residues. CDR3 sequence reads: CSARPTNTYEQYF. As DNA, the CDR3 is TGCAGTGCTAGACCGACAAACACCTACGAGCAGTACTTC.

This clonotype was picked up a small number of times. The chain carries TRBV7-9 and TRBJ2-1; D gene unclear. The germline V and J ends were trimmed by 0 bases and 0 bases, with 15 bases remaining between them. This CDR3 region has 18 residues. Germline CDR1 SEHNR, CDR2 FQNEAQ (reference sequence). The CDR3 nucleotides are TGTGCCAGCAGCTTAGCGCAAACTGTAGGGTTCTCCTACAATGAGCAGTTCTTC. It is translated as CASSLAQTVGFSYNEQFF.

This chain links TRBV28 with TRBJ1-4, with 11 positions matching TRBD1. Germline CDR1 is MDHEN and CDR2 is SYDVKM. This CDR3 is built from 16 residues. V gave up 4 bases and J gave up 8 bases; unmatched junction bases: 9. The CDR3 DNA reads TGTGCCAGCAGTTATTCCCCTGGGACAGGGGGAGAAAAACTGTTTTTT. Encoded protein: CASSYSPGTGGEKLFF.

This clonotype was seen more than once but under ten times. The rearrangement joins TRBV10-3 to TRBJ1-1; maybe TRBD1 (6 bases). The CDR3 is made up of 14 amino acids. The germline gives CDR1 ENHRY, CDR2 SYGVKD. The V and J ends lost 4 bases and 4 bases respectively, with 13 bases between them. CDR3 amino acids: CAISGDRLGTEAFF. CDR3 DNA: TGTGCCATCAGTGGCGACAGGTTGGGCACTGAAGCTTTCTTT.

The V gene is TRBV6-1, the J gene TRBJ2-5; possible D gene TRBD2, 6 bases. Germline V gene lookup returns CDR1 MNHNS and CDR2 SASEGT. The CDR3 consists of 15 residues. V gave up 5 bases and J gave up 3 bases, with 16 bases separating them. For the CDR3, the DNA is TGTGCCAGCAGTTACGGCGCCCGGGGGAAAGAGACCCAGTACTTC. Its translation is CASSYGARGKETQYF.

The J gene is TRBJ2-5, the V gene TRBV27; D may be TRBD1 or TRBD2 (6 bases each). The CDR3 is 14 amino acids. Germline V gene lookup returns CDR1 MNHEY and CDR2 SMNVEV (reference sequence). V gave up 4 bases and J gave up 1 base, with 10 bases separating them. CDR3 loop: CASSSQGLQETQYF. In DNA, the CDR3 is TGTGCCAGCAGTTCACAGGGACTCCAAGAGACCCAGTACTTC.

The rearrangement joins TRBV27 to TRBJ2-1, with 7 bases matching TRBD2. CDR1 is MNHEY and CDR2 is SMNVEV in the germline V gene (reference sequence). V dropped 2 bases and J dropped 10; count of bases not matched to a gene: 8. The CDR3 loop spans 14 amino acids. CDR3 DNA sequence: TGTGCCAGCAGTTTAGCGGGGGACCGGCAAGAGCAGTTCTTC. Residues: CASSLAGDRQEQFF.

This chain joins TRBV29-1 and TRBJ1-4, with a weak D call TRBD1 (5 bases). CDR3 length equals 19 residues. The V gene's germline CDR1 is SQVTM and CDR2 ANQGSEA. With 0 bases removed from V and 1 base from J, the gap between germline ends came to 21 bases. The CDR3 bases are TGCAGCGTTGAAGATCTAATAGAGCGTCGGGGGGTAACTAATGAAAAACTGTTTTTT. Translating it yields CSVEDLIERRGVTNEKLFF.

This clonotype occurred many times. The J gene is TRBJ2-3, the V gene TRBV5-8, with TRBD1 matching over 8 bases. CDR3 size: 15 residues. The junction had 6 bases not matched to a gene; V was cut back by 4 bases and J by 2 bases. The germline gives CDR1 SGHTS, CDR2 YDEGEE. CDR3 nucleotides: TGTGCCAGCAGCGGGGGGACAGGCAACACAGATACGCAGTATTTT. It translates to CASSGGTGNTDTQYF.

This clonotype was seen only once. One end of the junction does not line up with germline, which may come from a read error. The V and J genes are TRBV7-4 and TRBJ2-1; 11 bases match TRBD2. There are 19 residues in the CDR3. CDR1 and CDR2 (germline): SGHVT, SQSDAQ. This CDR3 is CVSSLARRPSGGPDNEQFF. CDR3 DNA: TGTGTCAGCAGCTTAGCAAGGCGGCCTAGCGGGGGGCCCGACAATGAGCAGTTCTTC.

The chain uses TRBV12-3 or TRBV12-4 and TRBJ2-5; 12 bases map to TRBD1. This CDR3 contains 15 residues. V lost 6 bases and J lost 5; bases outside the gene matches: 7. CDR3 in DNA: TGTGCCAGCAGCAGGGGACAGGGGGCGGGGGAGACCCAGTACTTC. Protein sequence: CASSRGQGAGETQYF.